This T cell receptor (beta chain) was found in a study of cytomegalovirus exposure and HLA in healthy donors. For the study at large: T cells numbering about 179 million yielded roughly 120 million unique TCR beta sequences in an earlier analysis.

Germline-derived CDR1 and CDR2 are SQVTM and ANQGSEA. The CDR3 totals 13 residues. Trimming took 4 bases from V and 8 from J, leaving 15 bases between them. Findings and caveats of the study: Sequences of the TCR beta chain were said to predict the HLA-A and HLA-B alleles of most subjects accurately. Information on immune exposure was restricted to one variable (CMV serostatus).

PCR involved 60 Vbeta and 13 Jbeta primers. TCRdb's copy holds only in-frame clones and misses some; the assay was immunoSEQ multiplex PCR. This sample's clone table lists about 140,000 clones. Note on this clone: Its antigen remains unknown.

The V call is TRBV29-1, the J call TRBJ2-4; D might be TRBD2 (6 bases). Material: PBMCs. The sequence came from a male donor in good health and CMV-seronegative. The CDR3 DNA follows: TGCAGCGTTGGTTTGGGGGGAAAGGACATTCAGTACTTC. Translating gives CSVGLGGKDIQYF.